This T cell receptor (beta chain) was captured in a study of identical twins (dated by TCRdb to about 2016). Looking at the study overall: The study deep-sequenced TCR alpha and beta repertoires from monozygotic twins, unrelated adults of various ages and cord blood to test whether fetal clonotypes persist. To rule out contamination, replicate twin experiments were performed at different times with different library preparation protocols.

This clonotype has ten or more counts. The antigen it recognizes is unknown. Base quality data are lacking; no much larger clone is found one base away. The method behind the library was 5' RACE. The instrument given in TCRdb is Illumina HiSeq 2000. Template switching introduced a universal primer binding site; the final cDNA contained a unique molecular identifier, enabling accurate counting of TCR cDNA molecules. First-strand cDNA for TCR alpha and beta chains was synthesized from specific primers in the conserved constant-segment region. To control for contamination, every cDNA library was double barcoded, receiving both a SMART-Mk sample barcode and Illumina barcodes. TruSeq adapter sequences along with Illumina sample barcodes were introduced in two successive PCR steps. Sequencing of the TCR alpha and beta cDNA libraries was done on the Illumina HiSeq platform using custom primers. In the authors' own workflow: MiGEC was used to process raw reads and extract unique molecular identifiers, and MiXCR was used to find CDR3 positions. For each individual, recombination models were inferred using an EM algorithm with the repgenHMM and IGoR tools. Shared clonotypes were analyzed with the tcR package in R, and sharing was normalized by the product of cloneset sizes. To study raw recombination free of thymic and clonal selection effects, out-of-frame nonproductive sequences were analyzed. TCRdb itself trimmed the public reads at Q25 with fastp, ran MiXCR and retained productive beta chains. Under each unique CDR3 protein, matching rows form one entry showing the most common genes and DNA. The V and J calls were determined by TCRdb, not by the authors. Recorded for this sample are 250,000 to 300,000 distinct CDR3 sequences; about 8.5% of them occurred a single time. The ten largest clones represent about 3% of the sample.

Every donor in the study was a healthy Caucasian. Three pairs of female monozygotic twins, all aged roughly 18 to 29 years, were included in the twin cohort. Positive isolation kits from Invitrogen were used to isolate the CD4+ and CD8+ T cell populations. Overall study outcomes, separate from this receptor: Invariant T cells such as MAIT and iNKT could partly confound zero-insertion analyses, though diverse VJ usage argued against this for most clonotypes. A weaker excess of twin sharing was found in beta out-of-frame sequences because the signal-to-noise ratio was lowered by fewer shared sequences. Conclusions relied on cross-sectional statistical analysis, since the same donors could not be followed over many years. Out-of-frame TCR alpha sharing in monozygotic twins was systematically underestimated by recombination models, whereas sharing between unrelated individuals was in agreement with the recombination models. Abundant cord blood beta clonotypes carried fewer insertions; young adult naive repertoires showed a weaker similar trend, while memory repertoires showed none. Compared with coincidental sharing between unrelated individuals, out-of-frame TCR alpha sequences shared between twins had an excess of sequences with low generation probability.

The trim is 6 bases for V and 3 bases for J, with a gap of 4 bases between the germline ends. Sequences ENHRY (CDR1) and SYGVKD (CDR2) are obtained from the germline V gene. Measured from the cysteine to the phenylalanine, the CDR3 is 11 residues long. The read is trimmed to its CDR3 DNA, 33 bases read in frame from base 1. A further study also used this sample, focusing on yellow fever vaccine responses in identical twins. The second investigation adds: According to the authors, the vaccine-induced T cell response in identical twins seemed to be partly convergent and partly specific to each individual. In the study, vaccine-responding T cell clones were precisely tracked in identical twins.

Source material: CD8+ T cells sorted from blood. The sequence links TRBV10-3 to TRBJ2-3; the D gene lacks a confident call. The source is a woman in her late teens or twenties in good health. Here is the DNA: TGTGCCATCAGGATAACAGATACGCAGTATTTT. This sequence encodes CAIRITDTQYF.